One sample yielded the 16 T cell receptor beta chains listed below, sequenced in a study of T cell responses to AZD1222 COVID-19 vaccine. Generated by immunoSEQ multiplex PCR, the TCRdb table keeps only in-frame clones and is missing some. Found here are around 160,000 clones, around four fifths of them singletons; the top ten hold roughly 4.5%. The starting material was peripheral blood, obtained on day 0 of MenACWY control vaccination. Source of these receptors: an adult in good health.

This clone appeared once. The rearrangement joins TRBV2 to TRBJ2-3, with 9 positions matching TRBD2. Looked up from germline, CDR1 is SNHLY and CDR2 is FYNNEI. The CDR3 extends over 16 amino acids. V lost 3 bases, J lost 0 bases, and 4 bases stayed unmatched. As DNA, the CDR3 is TGTGCCAGCAGTGACGGGCTAGCGGGGAGCACAGATACGCAGTATTTT. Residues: CASSDGLAGSTDTQYF.

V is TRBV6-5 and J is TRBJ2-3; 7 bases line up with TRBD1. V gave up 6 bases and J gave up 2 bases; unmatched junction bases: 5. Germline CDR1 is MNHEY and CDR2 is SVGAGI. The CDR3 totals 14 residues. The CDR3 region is CASRNRGHTDTQYF. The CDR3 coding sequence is TGTGCCAGCAGGAACAGGGGTCACACAGATACGCAGTATTTT.

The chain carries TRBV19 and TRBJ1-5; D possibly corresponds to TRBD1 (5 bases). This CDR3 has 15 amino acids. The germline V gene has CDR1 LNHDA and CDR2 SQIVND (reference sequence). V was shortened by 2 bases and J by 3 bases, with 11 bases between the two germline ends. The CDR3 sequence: CASSIPQGYNQPQHF. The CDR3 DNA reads TGTGCCAGTAGTATACCGCAGGGCTACAATCAGCCCCAGCATTTT.

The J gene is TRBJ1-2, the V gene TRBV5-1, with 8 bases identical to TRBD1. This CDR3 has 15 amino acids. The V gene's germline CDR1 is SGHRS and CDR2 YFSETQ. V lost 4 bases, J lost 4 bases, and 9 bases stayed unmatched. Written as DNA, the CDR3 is TGCGCCAGCAGCGGCTCCGGGACAGGCTCCTATGGCTACACCTTC. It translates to CASSGSGTGSYGYTF.

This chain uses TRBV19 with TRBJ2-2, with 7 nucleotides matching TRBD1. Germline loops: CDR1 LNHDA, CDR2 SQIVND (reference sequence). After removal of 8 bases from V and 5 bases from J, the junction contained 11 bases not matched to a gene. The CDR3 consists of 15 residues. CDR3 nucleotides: TGTGCCAGTTACTTGGGACAGCAGTCAACCGGGGAGCTGTTTTTT. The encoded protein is CASYLGQQSTGELFF.

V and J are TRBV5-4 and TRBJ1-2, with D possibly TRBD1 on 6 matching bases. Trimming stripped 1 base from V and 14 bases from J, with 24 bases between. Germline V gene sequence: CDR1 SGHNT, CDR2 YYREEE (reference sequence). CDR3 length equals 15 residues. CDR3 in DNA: TGTGCCAGCAGCTTGCCGACAGGCCGAGAGAATTCGTATACCTTC. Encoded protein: CASSLPTGRENSYTF.

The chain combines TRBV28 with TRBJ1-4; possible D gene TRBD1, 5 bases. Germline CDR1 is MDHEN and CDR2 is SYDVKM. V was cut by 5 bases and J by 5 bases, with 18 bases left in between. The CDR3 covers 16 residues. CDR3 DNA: TGTGCCAGCAGTATTTATGGGACGGCCCGGAATGAAAAACTGTTTTTT. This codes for CASSIYGTARNEKLFF.

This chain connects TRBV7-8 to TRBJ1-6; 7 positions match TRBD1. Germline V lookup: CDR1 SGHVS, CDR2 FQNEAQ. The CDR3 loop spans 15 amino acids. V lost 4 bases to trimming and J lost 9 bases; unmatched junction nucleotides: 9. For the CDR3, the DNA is TGTGCCAGCAGCTATTACAGGGGCCAGCTTTCACCCCTCCACTTT. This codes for CASSYYRGQLSPLHF.

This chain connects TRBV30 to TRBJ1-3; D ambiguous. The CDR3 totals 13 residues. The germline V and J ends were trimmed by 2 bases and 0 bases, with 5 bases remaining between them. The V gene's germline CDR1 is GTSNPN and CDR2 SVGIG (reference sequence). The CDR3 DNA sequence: TGTGCCTGGAGTTCAGTCTCTGGAAACACCATATATTTT. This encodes CAWSSVSGNTIYF.

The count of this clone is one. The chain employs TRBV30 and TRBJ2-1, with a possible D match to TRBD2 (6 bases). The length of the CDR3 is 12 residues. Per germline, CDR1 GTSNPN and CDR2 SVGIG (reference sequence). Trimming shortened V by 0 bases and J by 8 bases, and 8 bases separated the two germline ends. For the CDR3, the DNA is TGTGCCTGGAGTGTATCGGGGGATGAGCAGTTCTTC. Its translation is CAWSVSGDEQFF.

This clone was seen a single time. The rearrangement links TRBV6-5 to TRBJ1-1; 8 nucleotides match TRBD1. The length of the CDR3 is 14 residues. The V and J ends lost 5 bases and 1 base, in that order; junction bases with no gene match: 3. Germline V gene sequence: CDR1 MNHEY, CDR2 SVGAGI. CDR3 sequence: CASSRTGKNTEAFF. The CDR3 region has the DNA TGTGCCAGCAGTCGGACAGGGAAGAACACTGAAGCTTTCTTT.

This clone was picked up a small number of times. The DNA of the CDR3 is TGCGCCAGCAGCTTGGGACACTATAATTCACCCCTCCACTTT. It encodes CASSLGHYNSPLHF. J is TRBJ1-6 and V is TRBV5-1; D uncertain. Germline V gives CDR1 SGHRS, CDR2 YFSETQ. This CDR3 region has 14 residues. The V and J ends lost 0 bases and 3 bases respectively, with 4 bases between them.

The CDR3 nucleotides are TGTGCCAGCAGTTTAGTGGGTGGTAATTCACCCCTCCACTTT. As protein: CASSLVGGNSPLHF. V gene TRBV9 combines with J gene TRBJ1-6; no clear D gene. The germline V gene has CDR1 SGDLS and CDR2 YYNGEE. The CDR3 sequence is 14 residues long. Trimming shortened V by 5 bases and J by 6 bases, and 12 bases separated the two germline ends.

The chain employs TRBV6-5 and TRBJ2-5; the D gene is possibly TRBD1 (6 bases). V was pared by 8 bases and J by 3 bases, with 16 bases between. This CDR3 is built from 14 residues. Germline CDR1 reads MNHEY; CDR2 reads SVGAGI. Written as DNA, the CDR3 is TGTGCCAGCCGCATTTTAGGGGACAAAGAGACCCAGTACTTC. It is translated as CASRILGDKETQYF.

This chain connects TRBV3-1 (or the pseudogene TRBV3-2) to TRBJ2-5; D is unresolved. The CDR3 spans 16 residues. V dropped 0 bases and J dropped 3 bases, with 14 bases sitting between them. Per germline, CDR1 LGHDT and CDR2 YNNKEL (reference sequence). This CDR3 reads CASSQEGWEAKETQYF. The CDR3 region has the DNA TGTGCCAGCAGCCAAGAGGGATGGGAAGCCAAAGAGACCCAGTACTTC.

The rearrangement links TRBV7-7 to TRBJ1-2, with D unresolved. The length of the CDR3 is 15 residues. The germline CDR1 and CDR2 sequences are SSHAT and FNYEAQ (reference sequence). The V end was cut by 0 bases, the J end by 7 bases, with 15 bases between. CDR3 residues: CASSLAGWLECGYTF. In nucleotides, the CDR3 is TGTGCCAGCAGCTTAGCGGGTTGGTTGGAGTGTGGCTACACCTTC.